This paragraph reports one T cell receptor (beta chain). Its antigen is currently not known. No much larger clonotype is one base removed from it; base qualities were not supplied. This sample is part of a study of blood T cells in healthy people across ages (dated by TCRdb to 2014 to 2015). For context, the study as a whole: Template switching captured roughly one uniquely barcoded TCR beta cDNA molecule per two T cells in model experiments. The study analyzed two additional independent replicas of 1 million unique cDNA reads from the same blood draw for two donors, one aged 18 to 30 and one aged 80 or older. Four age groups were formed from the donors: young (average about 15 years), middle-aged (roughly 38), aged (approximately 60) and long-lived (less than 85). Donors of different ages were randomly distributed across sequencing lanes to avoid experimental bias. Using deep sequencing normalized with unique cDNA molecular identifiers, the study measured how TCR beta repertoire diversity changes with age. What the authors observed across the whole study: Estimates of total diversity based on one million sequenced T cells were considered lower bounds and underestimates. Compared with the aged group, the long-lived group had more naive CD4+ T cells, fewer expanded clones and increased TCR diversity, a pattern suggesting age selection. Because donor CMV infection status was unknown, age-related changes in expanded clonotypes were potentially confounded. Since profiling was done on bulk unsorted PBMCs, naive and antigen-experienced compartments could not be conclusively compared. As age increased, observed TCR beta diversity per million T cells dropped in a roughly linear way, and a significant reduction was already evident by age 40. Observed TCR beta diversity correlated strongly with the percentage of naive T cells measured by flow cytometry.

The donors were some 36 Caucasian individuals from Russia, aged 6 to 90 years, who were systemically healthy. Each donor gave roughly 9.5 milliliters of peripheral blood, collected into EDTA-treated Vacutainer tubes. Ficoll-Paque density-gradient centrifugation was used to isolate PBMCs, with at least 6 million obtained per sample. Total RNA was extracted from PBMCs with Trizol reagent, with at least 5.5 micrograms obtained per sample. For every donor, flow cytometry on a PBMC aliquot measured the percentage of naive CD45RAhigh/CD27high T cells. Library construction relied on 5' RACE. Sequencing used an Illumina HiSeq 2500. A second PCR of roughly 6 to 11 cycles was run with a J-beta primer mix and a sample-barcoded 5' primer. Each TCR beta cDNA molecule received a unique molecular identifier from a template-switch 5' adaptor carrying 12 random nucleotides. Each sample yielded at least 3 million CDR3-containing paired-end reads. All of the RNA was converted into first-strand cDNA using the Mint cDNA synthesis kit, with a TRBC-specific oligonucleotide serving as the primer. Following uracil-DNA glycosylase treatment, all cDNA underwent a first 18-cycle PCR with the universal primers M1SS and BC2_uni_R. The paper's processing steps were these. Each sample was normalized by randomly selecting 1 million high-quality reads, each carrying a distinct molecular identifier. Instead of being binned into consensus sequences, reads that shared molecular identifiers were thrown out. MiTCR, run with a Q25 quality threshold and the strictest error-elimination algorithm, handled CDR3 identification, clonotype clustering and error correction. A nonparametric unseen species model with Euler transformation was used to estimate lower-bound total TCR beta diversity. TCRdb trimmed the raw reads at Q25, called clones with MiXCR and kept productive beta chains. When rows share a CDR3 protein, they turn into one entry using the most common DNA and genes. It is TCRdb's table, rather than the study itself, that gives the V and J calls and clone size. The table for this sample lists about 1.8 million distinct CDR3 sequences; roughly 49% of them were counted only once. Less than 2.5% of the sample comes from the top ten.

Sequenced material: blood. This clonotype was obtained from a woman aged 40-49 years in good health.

The base sequence is TGCGCCAGCAGCCAAGATCGGGACACCGGTTTCTACAATGAGCAGTACTTC. The encoded protein is CASSQDRDTGFYNEQYF. The sequence joins TRBV4-3 to TRBJ2-7, with TRBD1 as a weak D call on 6 bases. From the cysteine through the phenylalanine, the CDR3 covers 17 amino acids. Kept here is only the CDR3 DNA, which spans 51 bases and is read in frame from base 1. The junction carries 22 bases between V and J, which are trimmed by 0 bases and 7 bases respectively. In the germline V gene, CDR1 corresponds to LGHNA and CDR2 to YSLEER.